The 32 T cell receptor beta chains in this list originate from one sample, sequenced in a study of long-term antiretroviral therapy in people with HIV. At survey level, the immunoSEQ assay was run in its v3.0 version. Measured with immunoSEQ multiplex PCR; TCRdb has only the in-frame clones, and not every one. The sample carries 15,000 to 20,000 clones, about 80% recorded once. This specimen consisted of unsorted PBMCs, obtained 0.3 years before starting antiretroviral therapy. The receptors stem from a man between 50 and 59 years old with HIV.

This clone was detected only a few times. V is TRBV19 and J is TRBJ1-1; TRBD1 is a possible D gene (5 bases). The V and J ends lost 5 bases and 0 bases respectively, with 13 bases between them. Per the germline V gene, CDR1 is LNHDA and CDR2 is SQIVND (reference sequence). The CDR3 totals 15 residues. The CDR3 loop is CASSVSREVNTEAFF. The DNA of the CDR3 is TGTGCCAGTAGTGTCAGCAGGGAGGTGAACACTGAAGCTTTCTTT.

CDR3 in DNA: TGTGCCAGCTCACCTGACGCCGGGACCTTGGACGAGCAGTACTTC. It encodes CASSPDAGTLDEQYF. V is TRBV18 and J is TRBJ2-7; D may be TRBD1 or TRBD2 (5 bases each). The germline V gene has CDR1 KGHSH and CDR2 LQKENI. Trimming left V 3 bases short and J 5 bases short, with 17 bases between. The CDR3 extends over 15 amino acids.

This clone was counted only a few times. The chain couples TRBV6-4 to TRBJ1-1, with 12 bases lining up with TRBD1. The CDR3 length is 14 residues. Germline values: CDR1 MRHNA, CDR2 SNTAGT. The V gene end was trimmed by 5 bases and the J gene end by 6 bases; junction bases not matched to a gene: 4. CDR3 residues: CASSSGQGASEAFF. For the CDR3, the DNA is TGTGCCAGCAGTTCGGGACAGGGGGCCTCTGAAGCTTTCTTT.

The chain joins TRBV28 to TRBJ2-7; 7 positions agree with TRBD2. The junction had 8 bases not matched to a gene; V was cut back by 6 bases and J by 3 bases. Germline V lookup: CDR1 MDHEN, CDR2 SYDVKM. This CDR3 is 14 amino acids long. The CDR3 sequence is CASSHPGGSYEQYF. CDR3 sequence (DNA): TGTGCCAGCAGCCACCCGGGCGGGAGCTACGAGCAGTACTTC.

The V call is TRBV6-1, the J call TRBJ2-3; no firm D call. The CDR3 covers 14 residues. The germline V gene has CDR1 MNHNS and CDR2 SASEGT. The germline V and J ends were trimmed by 2 bases and 3 bases, with 9 bases remaining between them. In DNA, the CDR3 is TGTGCCAGCAGTGAAAGGGTACAGACAGATACGCAGTATTTT. Translating it yields CASSERVQTDTQYF.

The chain couples TRBV27 to TRBJ1-2; TRBD1 matches at 11 bases. Germline CDR1 MNHEY, CDR2 SMNVEV (reference sequence). CDR3 length: 16 amino acids. Trimming removed 5 bases from V and 7 bases from J; junction bases left unmatched: 12. The CDR3 loop is CASSPTWDRGGSGYTF. The CDR3 DNA reads as TGTGCCAGCAGTCCCACCTGGGACAGGGGGGGCTCTGGCTACACCTTC.

This clone has just one count. The V call is TRBV6-1, the J call TRBJ2-7; possible D gene TRBD2, 6 bases. The CDR3 runs 13 residues. Germline V gives CDR1 MNHNS, CDR2 SASEGT. The V end was cut by 6 bases, the J end by 3 bases, with 12 bases between. CDR3 amino acids: CASRLAENYEQYF. CDR3 DNA: TGTGCCAGCAGATTAGCGGAGAACTACGAGCAGTACTTC.

The rearrangement uses TRBV12-2 and TRBJ2-3; the table's D call, TRBD2, was not checked against the DNA. TRBV12-2 is assigned pseudogene status. This CDR3 has 14 amino acids. The CDR3 reads CASESRSSTDTQYF. The CDR3 bases are TGTGCCAGCGAGAGCCGGTCTAGCACAGATACGCAGTATTTT.

The table lists this clone with a count of one. This chain joins TRBV11-2 and TRBJ1-2; a possible D gene is TRBD1 (5 bases). The CDR3 is 17 amino acids. Germline V gene data show CDR1 as SGHAT and CDR2 as FQNNGV. Trimming removed 1 base at V and 8 bases at J, with 23 bases between. As DNA, the CDR3 is TGTGCCAGCAGCTTAGTAATGCGCGACCCAGGGAGGGGCGGCTACACCTTC. Translating gives CASSLVMRDPGRGGYTF. Based on the CDR3 plus reference TRBV11-2 and TRBJ1-2, the full variable domain is EAGVAQSPRYKIIEKRQSVAFWCNPISGHATLYWYQQILGQGPKLLIQFQNNGVVDDSQLPKDRFSAERLKGVDSTLKIQPAKLEDSAVYLCASSLVMRDPGRGGYTFGSGTRLTVV.

J is TRBJ2-7 and V is TRBV23-1, with 8 bases fitting TRBD1. TRBV23-1 is known as an ORF, though its function is uncertain. The CDR3 length is 17 residues. The junction had 8 bases not matched to a gene; V was cut back by 0 bases and J by 1 base. The CDR3 protein is CASSQSGDRRPSYEQYF. The CDR3, as DNA: TGCGCCAGCAGTCAATCGGGGGACAGGCGACCTTCCTACGAGCAGTACTTC.

The chain uses TRBV7-9 and TRBJ2-2; D ambiguous. Germline V gene sequence: CDR1 SEHNR, CDR2 FQNEAQ (reference sequence). There are 12 residues in the CDR3. The V end was cut by 3 bases, the J end by 7 bases, with 6 bases between. The CDR3 DNA is TGTGCCAGCAGCTTGATAAACGGGGAGCTGTTTTTT. Translated, it gives CASSLINGELFF.

This chain's CDR3 is CASSYGLAPSYEQYF. As DNA, the CDR3 is TGTGCCAGCAGTTACGGCTTAGCGCCCTCCTACGAGCAGTACTTC. The genes are TRBV6-5 and TRBJ2-7, with D possibly matching TRBD2 (5 bases). There are 15 residues in the CDR3. Trimming removed 2 bases at V and 0 bases at J, with 11 bases between. Germline assignment: CDR1 MNHEY and CDR2 SVGAGI.

The sample holds one count of this clone. The chain couples TRBV28 to TRBJ1-5; D remains ambiguous. V gave up 3 bases and J gave up 5 bases, with 14 bases separating them. There are 15 residues in the CDR3. CDR1 MDHEN and CDR2 SYDVKM come from the germline V gene. Here the CDR3 DNA reads TGTGCCAGCAGTTTCACTGTCGGGAGGGATCAGCCCCAGCATTTT. Translated: CASSFTVGRDQPQHF.

V and J are TRBV27 and TRBJ2-7; D is undetermined. The CDR3 totals 13 residues. Trimming left V 3 bases short and J 2 bases short, with 8 bases between. Germline V gene sequence: CDR1 MNHEY, CDR2 SMNVEV (reference sequence). CDR3 sequence reads: CASSLQSAYEQYF. The CDR3 nucleotides are TGTGCCAGCAGTTTGCAATCAGCCTACGAGCAGTACTTC.

The rearrangement links TRBV27 to TRBJ1-1; 12 bases fit TRBD1. Germline V CDR1 and CDR2: MNHEY, SMNVEV (reference sequence). The V segment lost 6 bases and the J segment 11 bases; nucleotides outside the gene matches: 7. The length of the CDR3 is 13 residues. CDR3 in DNA: TGTGCCAGCAGAACCGGGACAGGGGGCCGGGCTTTCTTT. It translates to CASRTGTGGRAFF.

This chain links TRBV28 with TRBJ1-1, with 7 bases fitting TRBD1. Germline loops: CDR1 MDHEN, CDR2 SYDVKM. V shed 2 bases, J shed 6 bases, and the junction held 6 bases outside the gene matches. This CDR3 spans 14 amino acids. CDR3 nucleotides: TGTGCCAGCAGTTTAAGGCAGGGGGTCTCTGAAGCTTTCTTT. Protein sequence: CASSLRQGVSEAFF.

V gene TRBV11-2 combines with J gene TRBJ2-2, with 8 bases matching TRBD1. Germline CDR1 and CDR2: SGHAT and FQNNGV. Trimming cost V 5 bases and J 7 bases; bases outside gene matches: 9. This CDR3 is built from 15 residues. The CDR3 here is CASSQPRTGSGELFF. CDR3 sequence (DNA): TGTGCCAGCAGCCAACCTCGGACAGGGAGCGGGGAGCTGTTTTTT.

In its sample, this clone was seen once. CDR3 sequence reads: CASSPLRTDSTYEQYF. The DNA of the CDR3 is TGTGCCAGCTCACCTCTCCGGACGGATTCTACCTACGAGCAGTACTTC. This chain connects TRBV18 to TRBJ2-7; unclear D gene. The CDR3 sequence is 16 residues long. Trimming stripped 3 bases from V and 2 bases from J, with 17 bases between. Looked up from germline, CDR1 is KGHSH and CDR2 is LQKENI.

The chain has TRBV7-2 and TRBJ2-5; D is perhaps TRBD2 (5 bases). CDR1 is SGHTA and CDR2 is FQGNSA in the germline V gene. The CDR3 runs to 13 residues. Trimming took off 5 bases at V and 0 bases at J, with 7 bases between the two ends. The CDR3 nucleotides read TGTGCCAGCAGCCCCGGGAACCAAGAGACCCAGTACTTC. Protein product: CASSPGNQETQYF.

V is TRBV18 and J is TRBJ1-1; D call uncertain. V lost 6 bases to trimming and J lost 8 bases, with 13 bases between them. Germline V gives CDR1 KGHSH, CDR2 LQKENI. The CDR3 loop spans 12 amino acids. Written as DNA, the CDR3 is TGTGCCAGCTCCCCCACGACACTGGAAGCTTTCTTT. Its protein product is CASSPTTLEAFF.

CDR3 in amino acids: CASSLGTGDTGELFF. In nucleotides, the CDR3 is TGTGCCAGCAGCCTCGGGACAGGGGACACCGGGGAGCTGTTTTTT. The V and J genes are TRBV7-9 and TRBJ2-2; 10 bases match TRBD1. CDR3 size: 15 residues. V gave up 5 bases and J gave up 3 bases; unmatched junction bases: 3. CDR1 is SEHNR and CDR2 is FQNEAQ in the germline V gene (reference sequence).

Details on this clone: One end of the junction varies from germline; a read error may be responsible. This chain joins TRBV6-1 and TRBJ1-2; 8 nucleotides line up with TRBD1. The CDR3 consists of 14 residues. Per germline, CDR1 MNHNS and CDR2 SASEGT. The CDR3 nucleotides read TGTGCCATCAGTGGACAGGGCTCTAACTATGGCTACACCTTC. Translating it yields CAISGQGSNYGYTF.

The rearrangement joins TRBV4-1 to TRBJ2-7; TRBD1 agrees at 11 bases. CDR1 MGHRA and CDR2 YSYEKL come from the germline V gene. The junction had 2 bases not matched to a gene; V was cut back by 4 bases and J by 0 bases. The CDR3 has 15 amino acids. The CDR3 coding sequence is TGCGCCAGCAGCCGAGGGACAGGGGGCTCCTACGAGCAGTACTTC. Amino acid sequence: CASSRGTGGSYEQYF.

The rearrangement uses TRBV5-4 and TRBJ2-1; 8 bases line up with TRBD1. The germline CDR1 and CDR2 sequences are SGHNT and YYREEE (reference sequence). This CDR3 is 13 amino acids long. Trimming removed 4 bases from V and 8 bases from J; junction bases left unmatched: 5. In DNA, the CDR3 is TGTGCCAGCAGCGCAGACAGGGGTTATGAGCAGTTCTTC. This codes for CASSADRGYEQFF.

This clone has a single count. The genes are TRBV7-3 and TRBJ2-2; 8 bases are shared with TRBD2. V lost 3 bases and J lost 1; bases outside the gene matches: 1. Germline V gives CDR1 SGHTA, CDR2 FQGTGA. This CDR3 spans 15 amino acids. The CDR3: CASSLSGGNTGELFF. CDR3 nucleotides: TGTGCCAGCAGCTTGAGCGGGGGGAACACCGGGGAGCTGTTTTTT.

V is TRBV7-9 and J is TRBJ1-6; D may be TRBD1 (6 bases). Germline loops: CDR1 SEHNR, CDR2 FQNEAQ (reference sequence). Trimming pared 0 bases from V and 10 bases from J, leaving 19 bases between. The CDR3 has 17 residues. CDR3 protein: CASSLARQAGIDSPLHF. The CDR3 DNA sequence: TGTGCCAGCAGCTTAGCTAGACAGGCGGGGATCGACTCACCCCTCCACTTT.

The J gene is TRBJ2-7, the V gene TRBV15; TRBD2 matches 12 bases. In germline, CDR1 is LNHNV, CDR2 YYDKDF (reference sequence). V dropped 1 base and J dropped 2; count of bases not matched to a gene: 0. The CDR3 extends over 15 amino acids. The CDR3 DNA reads as TGTGCCACCAGCAGAGGGACTAGCGGGACCTACGAGCAGTACTTC. It translates to CATSRGTSGTYEQYF.

This clone was seen a few times. The chain carries TRBV27 and TRBJ2-6; 7 nucleotides line up with TRBD1. The CDR3 consists of 15 residues. The J segment lost 4 bases and the V segment lost 8 bases, leaving 8 bases of the junction unmatched. Germline values: CDR1 MNHEY, CDR2 SMNVEV (reference sequence). Here the CDR3 DNA reads TGTGCCAGCGGCGAGACAGGGTCCGGGGCCAACGTCCTGACTTTC. Residues: CASGETGSGANVLTF.

This chain connects TRBV18 to TRBJ2-7, with TRBD1 as a possible D gene (5 bases). The germline V gene encodes CDR1 KGHSH and CDR2 LQKENI. The germline V and J ends were trimmed by 2 bases and 7 bases, with 12 bases remaining between them. The CDR3 has 13 residues. The CDR3 DNA reads TGTGCCAGCTCACCAGTAGGGGTGGGGGAGCAGTACTTC. The encoded protein is CASSPVGVGEQYF.

The chain uses TRBV4-3 and TRBJ2-3; a weak D match, TRBD2 (6 bases). Per the germline V gene, CDR1 is LGHNA and CDR2 is YSLEER. The V and J ends lost 1 base and 3 bases respectively, with 11 bases between them. The CDR3 sequence is 15 residues long. The CDR3, as DNA: TGCGCCAGCAGCCAAGTCTACGGAGGGACAGATACGCAGTATTTT. Translated: CASSQVYGGTDTQYF.

This chain uses TRBV10-2 with TRBJ1-5; tentatively, D is TRBD1 (6 bases). Germline V CDR1 and CDR2: WSHSY, SAAADI. The CDR3 consists of 14 residues. V was shortened by 6 bases and J by 0 bases, with 9 bases between the two germline ends. The CDR3 here is CASRDRDSNQPQHF. As DNA, the CDR3 is TGCGCCAGCAGGGACAGAGATAGCAATCAGCCCCAGCATTTT.

The J gene is TRBJ1-1, the V gene TRBV25-1; tentative D call: TRBD1 (5 bases). Trimming stripped 9 bases from V and 1 base from J, with 9 bases between. From germline, CDR1 is MGHDK and CDR2 SYGVNS. The CDR3 totals 12 residues. The CDR3 nucleotides read TGTGCCAGTGGGACTGCGAACACTGAAGCTTTCTTT. Its protein product is CASGTANTEAFF.